The TCR beta chain described here comes from a study of CXCR3-negative and CXCR3-positive naive CD8 T cells. Study as a whole: The total count of TRB reads reached approximately 150 million, and each library contributed about 1.5 +/- 0.3 million.

All TRB cDNA libraries came from 5' RACE performed with UMI labels. TCRdb re-called the 5' RACE reads, yielding one record per CDR3 amino acid sequence without DNA. Its listing shows about 89,000 distinct CDR3 sequences. Sorting yielded triplicates of more than 250,000 cells for each CD8+ T cell subset. Details on this clonotype: Its antigen is still unknown.

Points from the study as a whole: For CXCR3-positive naive cells, TRB CDR3s were more hydrophobic than those of CXCR3-negative naive cells.

The source of this sequence is a human donor in good health. Some clones in this sample may be carry-over from other donors' samples. Material for sequencing was naive CXCR3+ CD8+ T cells from blood. Described subset: CD45RO-CCR7+CD27+CD95- naive CD8+ T cells expressing CXCR3 (TNR3+).

CDR3 region: CASSSAVGIAKNIQYF. This chain connects TRBV28 to TRBJ2-4. The V gene's germline CDR1 is MDHEN and CDR2 SYDVKM. The CDR3 totals 16 residues.